This T cell receptor beta chain comes out of a study of blood T cell repertoires in COVID-19. Background on the study: Acute-phase and convalescent COVID-19 samples originated in the United States, Italy and Spain. Nucleic acid was either cDNA or gDNA, and it came from T cells, B-cell-depleted T cells, or PBMCs.

There are 16 residues in the CDR3. Germline V gives CDR1 KGHDR, CDR2 SFDVKD. Trimming left V 3 bases short and J 3 bases short, with 16 bases between. Study processing details: Cell counts per sample came from amplifying reference gene primers. Here immunoSEQ multiplex PCR was the method, and the copy in TCRdb shows in-frame clones only, minus some. V and J calls and clone size are those listed in that table; D and trimming were worked out from the DNA. The sample consists of 150,000 to 200,000 clones, about 86% of them appearing once. This clonotype was obtained from a man aged 18 to 35 with active or convalescent COVID-19. The genes are TRBV24-1 and TRBJ1-2; tentatively, D is TRBD1 (5 bases). Material: peripheral blood. CDR3 DNA sequence: TGTGCCACCAGTGATGATAATGGGGCAGGCTACTATGGCTACACCTTC. The encoded protein is CATSDDNGAGYYGYTF.